A single sample gave rise to the 31 T cell receptor beta chains below, sequenced in a study of brain T cells in children with intractable seizures. Clones were read by immunoSEQ multiplex PCR, and TCRdb kept only the in-frame ones, dropping some. The repertoire includes 20,000 to 25,000 clones, around 94% of them detected once, and 6.4% sits in the top ten. Material: peripheral blood, obtained at surgery. These receptors were obtained from a boy aged 5 to 17 with focal cortical dysplasia and intractable seizures.

CDR3 residues: CASRLTYQETQYF. CDR3 in DNA: TGTGCCAGCAGGCTAACGTACCAAGAGACCCAGTACTTC. The chain employs TRBV27 and TRBJ2-5; D unclear. Trimming took off 6 bases at V and 0 bases at J, with 8 bases between the two ends. Germline loops: CDR1 MNHEY, CDR2 SMNVEV (reference sequence). The CDR3 loop spans 13 amino acids.

The chain couples TRBV2 to TRBJ1-1; 7 bases are a match to TRBD1. From germline, CDR1 is SNHLY and CDR2 FYNNEI. The V and J ends lost 7 bases and 0 bases, in that order; junction bases with no gene match: 8. This CDR3 region has 15 residues. The CDR3 coding sequence is TGTGCCAGCAATGCCGGGACAGAGATGAACACTGAAGCTTTCTTT. Protein product: CASNAGTEMNTEAFF.

The chain links TRBV3-1 (or the pseudogene TRBV3-2) to TRBJ2-3, with 12 bases matching TRBD2. The CDR3 totals 16 residues. CDR1 is LGHDT and CDR2 is YNNKEL in the germline V gene (reference sequence). Trimming at V came to 4 bases and at J to 2 bases, leaving 4 bases not matched to a gene. The CDR3 here is CASSPTSGGNTDTQYF. The CDR3 nucleotides are TGTGCCAGCAGCCCGACTAGCGGGGGCAACACAGATACGCAGTATTTT.

This clone was seen a single time. The chain is built from TRBV11-2 and TRBJ2-1, with a weak D call TRBD2 (5 bases). CDR3 size: 15 residues. Germline loops: CDR1 SGHAT, CDR2 FQNNGV. V was pared by 2 bases and J by 4 bases, with 12 bases between. CDR3 DNA: TGTGCCAGCAGCTTATTGGGAGAGTCATACAATGAGCAGTTCTTC. Protein: CASSLLGESYNEQFF.

This clone was found once. The V gene is TRBV15, the J gene TRBJ1-4, with D uncertain. Trimming left V 1 base short and J 5 bases short, with 2 bases between. Germline V lookup: CDR1 LNHNV, CDR2 YYDKDF (reference sequence). There are 12 residues in the CDR3. The CDR3 is CATSRVNEKLFF. The CDR3 DNA is TGTGCCACCAGCAGAGTAAATGAAAAACTGTTTTTT.

V usage is TRBV7-8 and J usage is TRBJ2-7; 8 nucleotides line up with TRBD2. V was clipped by 3 bases and J by 0 bases; unmatched bases: 10. The CDR3 is 17 residues long. Germline-derived CDR1 and CDR2 are SGHVS and FQNEAQ. CDR3 amino acids: CASSLPVAGSSSYEQYV. Here the CDR3 DNA reads TGTGCCAGCAGCTTGCCGGTAGCGGGATCAAGCTCCTACGAGCAGTACGTC.

The J gene is TRBJ2-3, the V gene TRBV15, with TRBD2 matching 14 bases. The CDR3 length is 20 residues. Trimming took 1 base from V and 0 from J; bases not matched to a gene: 9. Germline CDR1 and CDR2: LNHNV and YYDKDF (reference sequence). The CDR3 here is CATSRGWGTSGGPSTDTQYF. The CDR3 region has the DNA TGTGCCACCAGCAGAGGGTGGGGGACTAGCGGGGGCCCGAGCACAGATACGCAGTATTTT.

The chain employs TRBV1 and TRBJ1-5; the table's D call, TRBD1, was not checked against the DNA. TRBV1 corresponds to a pseudogene. The CDR3 has 11 residues. The CDR3 sequence: CTSSQRTPQHF. In DNA, the CDR3 is TGCACCAGCAGCCAGCGGACACCCCAGCATTTT.

The chain is built from TRBV7-3 and TRBJ2-3, with unresolved D. V was pared by 5 bases and J by 0 bases, with 9 bases between. The germline V gene has CDR1 SGHTA and CDR2 FQGTGA. CDR3 length equals 14 residues. CDR3 protein: CASSPGRSTDTQYF. In DNA, the CDR3 is TGTGCCAGCAGCCCCGGACGGAGCACAGATACGCAGTATTTT. The full variable domain, with the rest looked up from reference TRBV7-3 and TRBJ2-3, is GAGVSQTPSNKVTEKGKYVELRCDPISGHTALYWYRQSLGQGPEFLIYFQGTGAADDSGLPNDRFFAVRPEGSVSTLKIQRTERGDSAVYLCASSPGRSTDTQYFGPGTRLTVL.

The chain joins TRBV7-9 to TRBJ2-3; no clear D gene. The CDR3 is 16 residues long. V shed 4 bases and J shed 0 bases, with 14 bases lying between them. The germline V gene encodes CDR1 SEHNR and CDR2 FQNEAQ (reference sequence). CDR3 region: CASSSPFTISTDTQYF. The CDR3 DNA follows: TGTGCCAGCAGCTCCCCGTTTACTATCAGCACAGATACGCAGTATTTT.

This chain links TRBV7-6 with TRBJ2-1; TRBD2 agrees at 9 bases. The V segment lost 2 bases and the J segment 4 bases; nucleotides outside the gene matches: 9. Germline CDR1 and CDR2: SGHVS and FNYEAQ. The CDR3 contains 17 residues. CDR3 nucleotide sequence: TGTGCCAGCAGCTTACGGCCTAGCGGGGCTCTATACAATGAGCAGTTCTTC. Amino acid sequence: CASSLRPSGALYNEQFF. Looking up the rest from reference TRBV7-6 and TRBJ2-1 gives the full variable domain: GAGVSQSPRYKVTKRGQDVALRCDPISGHVSLYWYRQALGQGPEFLTYFNYEAQQDKSGLPNDRFSAERPEGSISTLTIQRTEQRDSAMYRCASSLRPSGALYNEQFFGPGTRLTVL.

The DNA of the CDR3 is TGTGCCAGCAGTTATGCAGGACGGGAGACGTTCTTC. Protein sequence: CASSYAGRETFF. The chain has TRBV12-3 or TRBV12-4 and TRBJ2-1; D possibly corresponds to TRBD2 (6 bases). V lost 4 bases, J lost 15 bases, and 16 bases lay in between. The CDR3 totals 12 residues.

This rearrangement joins TRBV10-2 to TRBJ2-1; D call uncertain. Germline CDR1 WSHSY, CDR2 SAAADI. The CDR3 spans 12 residues. Trimming removed 6 bases from V and 6 bases from J, with 9 bases in between. In DNA, the CDR3 is TGCGCCAGCAGACAGCGTCTCAATGAGCAGTTCTTC. Protein: CASRQRLNEQFF.

The gene calls are TRBV4-2 and TRBJ2-2; a weak D match, TRBD1 (6 bases). Trimming removed 4 bases from V and 4 bases from J, with 13 bases in between. This CDR3 is built from 15 residues. Germline CDR1 LGHNA, CDR2 YNFKEQ. The CDR3 region has the DNA TGTGCCAGCAGCCTAGCCGGGACAACCACCGGGGAGCTGTTTTTT. It encodes CASSLAGTTTGELFF.

The V call is TRBV19, the J call TRBJ2-7; D unresolved. The CDR3 totals 12 residues. Germline V CDR1 and CDR2: LNHDA, SQIVND (reference sequence). The V and J ends lost 6 bases and 6 bases respectively, with 12 bases between them. DNA for the CDR3: TGTGCCAGTAGCAGAAGCGAAACCGAGCAGTACGTC. Translated, it gives CASSRSETEQYV.

The gene calls are TRBV14 and TRBJ2-1; D might be TRBD1 (8 bases). The CDR3 contains 17 residues. Per germline, CDR1 SGHDN and CDR2 FVKESK. Trimming cost V 4 bases and J 8 bases, with 24 bases left between them. In nucleotides, the CDR3 is TGTGCCAGCAGCCTTTCCCGACAGGGGTGGGGAGGGGATGAGCAGTTCTTC. It encodes CASSLSRQGWGGDEQFF.

This chain joins TRBV7-9 and TRBJ1-6; TRBD1 matches at 12 bases. The junction had 6 bases not matched to a gene; V was cut back by 4 bases and J by 8 bases. The germline V gene encodes CDR1 SEHNR and CDR2 FQNEAQ (reference sequence). This CDR3 is 16 amino acids long. The CDR3 DNA follows: TGTGCCAGCAGCTCGGGACAGGGGGCTTTGGATTCACCCCTCCACTTT. Amino acids: CASSSGQGALDSPLHF.

Concerning this clone itself: Its ends do not fully match the called genes, so a read error is possible. The chain combines TRBV6-1 with TRBJ2-4, with 10 bases lining up with TRBD2. Germline lookup yields CDR1 MNHNS and CDR2 SASEGT. CDR3 size: 18 residues. CDR3 DNA sequence: TGTGCCAGCAGTGATTCACTAGCGGGGCCCCTAGCCAGAAACATTCAGTACTTC. Translation: CASSDSLAGPLARNIQYF.

The chain joins TRBV19 to TRBJ1-2; no firm D call. The CDR3 is made up of 12 amino acids. The V end lost 3 bases, the J end lost 5 bases, and 7 bases lay between the germline ends. The germline V gene has CDR1 LNHDA and CDR2 SQIVND (reference sequence). CDR3 in amino acids: CASSIGRYGYTF. Written as DNA, the CDR3 is TGTGCCAGTAGTATTGGCCGGTATGGCTACACCTTC.

The chain combines TRBV2 with TRBJ2-7; D is possibly TRBD2 (5 bases). CDR3 length: 14 amino acids. From germline, CDR1 is SNHLY and CDR2 FYNNEI. Trimming removed 6 bases from V and 5 bases from J, with 17 bases in between. The CDR3 coding sequence is TGTGCCAGCAGAAGGGAATACGGGGTGAACGAGCAGTACTTC. It specifies CASRREYGVNEQYF. The whole variable domain, filled in from reference TRBV2 and TRBJ2-7, reads EPEVTQTPSHQVTQMGQEVILRCVPISNHLYFYWYRQILGQKVEFLVSFYNNEISEKSEIFDDQFSVERPDGSNFTLKIRSTKLEDSAMYFCASRREYGVNEQYFGPGTRLTVT.

The rearrangement links TRBV10-3 to TRBJ2-1; TRBD2 matches at 7 bases. The V gene end was trimmed by 3 bases and the J gene end by 3 bases; junction bases not matched to a gene: 8. This CDR3 comprises 16 residues. The germline CDR1 and CDR2 sequences are ENHRY and SYGVKD. CDR3 protein: CAISDPSGTHYNEQFF. DNA of the CDR3: TGTGCCATCAGTGACCCGAGCGGGACTCACTACAATGAGCAGTTCTTC.

This clone was detected only once. V and J are TRBV9 and TRBJ1-1, with D tentatively TRBD1 (5 bases). The CDR3 length is 14 residues. Looked up from germline, CDR1 is SGDLS and CDR2 is YYNGEE. The V end was cut by 3 bases, the J end by 6 bases, with 15 bases between. The chain's CDR3 is CASSDPGRGPEAFF. The CDR3 DNA reads TGTGCCAGCAGCGATCCGGGGCGGGGCCCTGAAGCTTTCTTT.

This chain joins TRBV20-1 and TRBJ1-4; TRBD1 aligns across 8 bases. Germline-derived CDR1 and CDR2 are DFQATT and SNEGSKA (reference sequence). The CDR3 is made up of 17 amino acids. The ends lost 3 bases at V and 8 bases at J; junction bases unmatched: 17. The CDR3 coding sequence is TGCAGTGCTAGTGACCCCCACAGACAGGGGAAGGGGGAAAAACTGTTTTTT. Encoded protein: CSASDPHRQGKGEKLFF.

V gene TRBV4-1 combines with J gene TRBJ2-1; 10 bases match TRBD2. Trimming cost V 1 base and J 6 bases; bases outside gene matches: 6. This CDR3 contains 16 residues. From germline, CDR1 is MGHRA and CDR2 YSYEKL. The CDR3 protein is CASSQGWSSGSNEQFF. The DNA for the CDR3 is TGCGCCAGCAGCCAAGGATGGTCTAGCGGGAGCAATGAGCAGTTCTTC.

The chain has TRBV5-1 and TRBJ2-1, with 10 bases fitting TRBD1. V dropped 0 bases and J dropped 10; count of bases not matched to a gene: 16. The CDR3 consists of 18 residues. Germline values: CDR1 SGHRS, CDR2 YFSETQ. For the CDR3, the DNA is TGCGCCAGCAGCTTGGCCTGGGGACAGGGGTTCAGAGAGTACGAGCAGTTCTTC. Translated, it gives CASSLAWGQGFREYEQFF.

The CDR3 nucleotides are TGTGCCAGCAGTTCCGGACAGGGTGAATTAGCTGAAGCTTTCTTT. Protein: CASSSGQGELAEAFF. The chain carries TRBV28 and TRBJ1-1; 8 bases fit TRBD1. J was trimmed by 6 bases and V by 4 bases; bases with no gene match: 10. Germline CDR1 and CDR2: MDHEN and SYDVKM. This CDR3 region has 15 residues. Full variable domain (missing parts from reference TRBV28 and TRBJ1-1): DVKVTQSSRYLVKRTGEKVFLECVQDMDHENMFWYRQDPGLGLRLIYFSYDVKMKEKGDIPEGYSVSREKKERFSLILESASTNQTSMYLCASSSGQGELAEAFFGQGTRLTVV.

This clone was observed a single time. The chain is built from TRBV27 and TRBJ2-7, with 8 bases aligning to TRBD1. The CDR3 covers 13 residues. CDR1 and CDR2 from the germline V gene are MNHEY and SMNVEV (reference sequence). V trimming: 5 bases; J trimming: 2 bases; junction bases outside the gene matches: 2. This CDR3 reads CASSLQGAYEQYF. The CDR3, as DNA: TGTGCCAGCAGTCTACAGGGGGCCTACGAGCAGTACTTC.

In regard to this clone: The junction departs from the called germline gene at one end, perhaps through a read error. The chain combines TRBV5-6 with TRBJ2-3; 7 positions match TRBD2. The CDR3 totals 17 residues. From germline, CDR1 is SGHDT and CDR2 YYEEEE. This CDR3 is CASSFLRRTRVTETQYF. In DNA form, the CDR3 reads TGTGCCAGCAGCTTTTTAAGGAGGACTAGGGTAACAGAAACGCAGTATTTT.

This clone has a single count. The chain has TRBV28 and TRBJ1-5, with a weak D call TRBD1 (6 bases). The CDR3 is 15 amino acids. Between the trimmed V and J ends, which lost 1 base and 6 bases, there was a span of 13 bases. In germline, CDR1 is MDHEN, CDR2 SYDVKM. The CDR3: CASSLSQGPSQPQHF. CDR3 sequence (DNA): TGTGCCAGCAGTTTATCCCAGGGGCCGTCTCAGCCCCAGCATTTT.

This clone is categorized as medium-sized. CDR3 in amino acids: CASSWGGSGNQPQHF. CDR3 DNA sequence: TGCGCCAGCAGCTGGGGAGGTTCGGGCAATCAGCCCCAGCATTTT. The chain employs TRBV5-1 and TRBJ1-5; D ambiguous. Trimming removed 3 bases at V and 2 bases at J, with 12 bases between. This CDR3 spans 15 amino acids. Germline V gene data show CDR1 as SGHRS and CDR2 as YFSETQ.

The chain recombines TRBV15 with TRBJ1-3; D gene ambiguous. This CDR3 is built from 13 residues. CDR1 is LNHNV, CDR2 YYDKDF, per germline (reference sequence). Trimming took 1 base from V and 4 from J, leaving 5 bases between them. CDR3: CATSRVGGNTIYF. CDR3 DNA sequence: TGTGCCACCAGCAGAGTAGGCGGAAACACCATATATTTT.